This T cell receptor (beta chain) was recovered during a study of T cell responses to AZD1222 COVID-19 vaccine. The J segment lost 6 bases and the V segment lost 5 bases, leaving 14 bases of the junction unmatched. This CDR3 is built from 16 residues. Germline values: CDR1 SGHTA, CDR2 FQGNSA. The protocol was immunoSEQ multiplex PCR, while the TCRdb copy is restricted to in-frame clones and leaves out a portion. The repertoire has about 170,000 clones, roughly 93% of them found once; the top ten carry roughly 3.8%. The chain combines TRBV7-2 with TRBJ2-7; 9 nucleotides align to TRBD2. The receptor comes from an adult in good health. Sample: peripheral blood, taken on day 0 of AZD1222 vaccination. CDR3 region: CASSPNMGLAPSEQYF. The CDR3 DNA sequence: TGTGCCAGCAGCCCAAATATGGGACTAGCTCCCAGCGAGCAGTACTTC.